The 21 T cell receptor beta chains given below trace back to one sample, sequenced in a study of blood T cell repertoires in COVID-19. Produced via immunoSEQ multiplex PCR; TCRdb's table is partial and in-frame only. The data show a few hundred thousand clones, with around 91% seen just once and around 4.5% held by the top ten. The sequenced material came from PBMCs or T cells enriched from blood (not recorded which). The receptors shown here come from a young woman with acute COVID-19.

The gene calls are TRBV4-1 and TRBJ2-5, with D hard to call. Germline V CDR1 and CDR2: MGHRA, YSYEKL. The CDR3 spans 13 residues. Trimming cost V 4 bases and J 5 bases, with 11 bases left between them. The CDR3 here is CASSPLVLETQYF. In DNA, the CDR3 is TGCGCCAGCAGCCCCCTAGTCCTGGAGACCCAGTACTTC.

J is TRBJ2-1 and V is TRBV21-1; the D call of TRBD2 is as the table states it, not checked on the DNA. TRBV21-1 is listed as a pseudogene. This CDR3 has 18 amino acids. This CDR3 is CASSNRNTAEDSYNEQFF. As DNA, the CDR3 is TGTGCCAGCAGCAATCGGAATACTGCGGAAGATTCCTACAATGAGCAGTTCTTC.

This clone was recorded a few times. The chain couples TRBV28 to TRBJ1-5; perhaps TRBD1 as D (6 bases). The germline gives CDR1 MDHEN, CDR2 SYDVKM. V was clipped by 6 bases and J by 5 bases, with 14 bases between them. The CDR3 has 14 amino acids. The CDR3 region has the DNA TGTGCCAGCAGCCTAGGGGGGGCCGATCAGCCCCAGCATTTT. Translation gives CASSLGGADQPQHF. Full variable domain (missing parts from reference TRBV28 and TRBJ1-5): DVKVTQSSRYLVKRTGEKVFLECVQDMDHENMFWYRQDPGLGLRLIYFSYDVKMKEKGDIPEGYSVSREKKERFSLILESASTNQTSMYLCASSLGGADQPQHFGDGTRLSIL.

The CDR3 DNA sequence: TGTGCCAGTAGTACCAATAAACAAAGCTCCTACAATGAGCAGTTCTTC. It is translated as CASSTNKQSSYNEQFF. The V gene is TRBV19, the J gene TRBJ2-1; D is uncertain. The length of the CDR3 is 16 residues. Germline CDR1 is LNHDA and CDR2 is SQIVND (reference sequence). Deletions cut 4 bases from V and 0 bases from J, with 13 bases between. The variable domain in full, with the rest retrieved from reference TRBV19 and TRBJ2-1, is DGGITQSPKYLFRKEGQNVTLSCEQNLNHDAMYWYRQDPGQGLRLIYYSQIVNDFQKGDIAEGYSVSREKKESFPLTVTSAQKNPTAFYLCASSTNKQSSYNEQFFGPGTRLTVL.

The genes are TRBV14 and TRBJ1-2, with D tentatively TRBD1 (5 bases). Trimming removed 1 base from V and 6 bases from J, with 6 bases in between. The CDR3 sequence is 12 residues long. Per the germline V gene, CDR1 is SGHDN and CDR2 is FVKESK. The CDR3 loop reads CASSQAGHGYTF. Here the CDR3 DNA reads TGTGCCAGCAGCCAAGCAGGGCATGGCTACACCTTC.

This chain joins TRBV7-3 and TRBJ1-5; D gene uncertain. CDR1 is SGHTA, CDR2 FQGTGA, per germline. This CDR3 spans 14 amino acids. V was shortened by 5 bases and J by 2 bases, with 10 bases between the two germline ends. This CDR3 reads CASSPSGGNQPQHF. The DNA for the CDR3 is TGTGCCAGCAGCCCTTCGGGTGGCAATCAGCCCCAGCATTTT.

The chain employs TRBV7-3 and TRBJ2-1, with D hard to call. With 5 bases removed from V and 7 bases from J, the gap between germline ends came to 12 bases. The CDR3 runs to 13 residues. Germline loops: CDR1 SGHTA, CDR2 FQGTGA. The CDR3 reads CASSPGYPNEQFF. Written as DNA, the CDR3 is TGTGCCAGCAGCCCCGGGTACCCGAATGAGCAGTTCTTC.

V and J are TRBV5-5 and TRBJ1-5; TRBD1 is a possible D gene (6 bases). In germline, CDR1 is SGHKS, CDR2 YYEKEE (reference sequence). This CDR3 comprises 16 residues. Deletions cut 5 bases from V and 2 bases from J, with 17 bases between. The CDR3 spells CASSQHPTGRNQPQHF. CDR3 sequence (DNA): TGTGCCAGCAGTCAACATCCGACAGGACGCAATCAGCCCCAGCATTTT.

The rearrangement uses TRBV5-8 and TRBJ2-5, with D possibly matching TRBD1 (6 bases). Trimming left V 2 bases short and J 5 bases short, with 13 bases between. Per the germline V gene, CDR1 is SGHTS and CDR2 is YDEGEE. CDR3 length: 14 amino acids. The CDR3 sequence is CASSLWTAGETQYF. The CDR3 coding sequence is TGTGCCAGCAGCTTATGGACAGCAGGGGAGACCCAGTACTTC.

The V gene is TRBV5-1, the J gene TRBJ1-2, with 7 bases aligning to TRBD1. The CDR3 runs to 17 residues. V trimming: 5 bases; J trimming: 2 bases; junction bases outside the gene matches: 15. Germline assignment: CDR1 SGHRS and CDR2 YFSETQ. This CDR3 reads CASSAPLDRAENYGYTF. CDR3 nucleotide sequence: TGCGCCAGCAGTGCCCCCTTAGACAGGGCGGAGAACTATGGCTACACCTTC. Full variable domain (outside the CDR3, taken from reference TRBV5-1 and TRBJ1-2): KAGVTQTPRYLIKTRGQQVTLSCSPISGHRSVSWYQQTPGQGLQFLFEYFSETQRNKGNFPGRFSGRQFSNSRSEMNVSTLELGDSALYLCASSAPLDRAENYGYTFGSGTRLTVV.

The chain uses TRBV19 and TRBJ1-4, with D hard to call. The CDR3 runs to 14 residues. Trimming shortened V by 10 bases and J by 8 bases, and 20 bases separated the two germline ends. The V gene's germline CDR1 is LNHDA and CDR2 SQIVND (reference sequence). Here the CDR3 DNA reads TGTGCCACCTCTCCGAGCGGGTTTAGAGAAAAACTGTTTTTT. Protein: CATSPSGFREKLFF.

In its sample, this clone was seen once. V usage is TRBV3-1 (or the pseudogene TRBV3-2) and J usage is TRBJ1-1; D might be TRBD1 (5 bases). V was pared by 0 bases and J by 5 bases, with 19 bases between. Germline values: CDR1 LGHDT, CDR2 YNNKEL (reference sequence). This CDR3 has 17 amino acids. DNA of the CDR3: TGTGCCAGCAGCCAAGATCGGGCAGGGAGGGGTTGGACTGAAGCTTTCTTT. It is translated as CASSQDRAGRGWTEAFF.

The chain employs TRBV5-6 and TRBJ1-6; TRBD1 matches 9 bases. The CDR3 has 14 residues. V lost 3 bases, J lost 8 bases, and 3 bases stayed unmatched. Germline CDR1 SGHDT, CDR2 YYEEEE. Written as DNA, the CDR3 is TGTGCCAGCAGCTGGACAGGGGAATATTCACCCCTCCACTTT. It yields the protein CASSWTGEYSPLHF.

This chain uses TRBV5-5 with TRBJ1-4; no clear D gene. Per germline, CDR1 SGHKS and CDR2 YYEKEE (reference sequence). Trimming took 1 base from V and 4 from J, leaving 8 bases between them. The CDR3 loop spans 14 amino acids. The CDR3 nucleotides read TGTGCCAGCAGCTTGTCGGTTATTAATGAAAAACTGTTTTTT. It yields the protein CASSLSVINEKLFF.

The V call is TRBV19, the J call TRBJ2-3, with 8 bases identical to TRBD2. Unmatched junction bases numbered 4, after V lost 7 bases and J lost 1 base. CDR1 is LNHDA and CDR2 is SQIVND in the germline V gene (reference sequence). The CDR3 extends over 14 amino acids. CDR3 sequence: CASKKRERTDTQYF. DNA for the CDR3: TGTGCCAGTAAGAAGCGGGAGCGCACAGATACGCAGTATTTT. Based on the CDR3 plus reference TRBV19 and TRBJ2-3, the full variable domain is DGGITQSPKYLFRKEGQNVTLSCEQNLNHDAMYWYRQDPGQGLRLIYYSQIVNDFQKGDIAEGYSVSREKKESFPLTVTSAQKNPTAFYLCASKKRERTDTQYFGPGTRLTVL.

Written as DNA, the CDR3 is TGTGCCAGCAGCTTAGATGGAGGTGGCAACGAGCAGTACTTC. It translates to CASSLDGGGNEQYF. The J gene is TRBJ2-7, the V gene TRBV11-3, with D possibly TRBD2 on 5 matching bases. CDR3 size: 14 residues. Germline V gene lookup returns CDR1 SGHNT and CDR2 YENEEA. V dropped 0 bases and J dropped 5 bases, with 11 bases sitting between them. The complete variable domain, with remaining parts taken from reference TRBV11-3 and TRBJ2-7, reads EAGVVQSPRYKIIEKKQPVAFWCNPISGHNTLYWYLQNLGQGPELLIRYENEEAVDDSQLPKDRFSAERLKGVDSTLKIQPAELGDSAVYLCASSLDGGGNEQYFGPGTRLTVT.

The CDR3 is CASSEDQGTQYF. Written as DNA, the CDR3 is TGCGCCAGCAGTGAAGACCAGGGCACCCAGTACTTC. This chain links TRBV10-1 with TRBJ2-5; a possible D gene is TRBD1 (5 bases). CDR3 length equals 12 residues. V was clipped by 3 bases and J by 8 bases, with 10 bases between them. Germline values: CDR1 WNHNN, CDR2 SYGVQD (reference sequence).

The rearrangement links TRBV27 to TRBJ2-1, with TRBD2 matching over 11 bases. The CDR3 consists of 15 residues. After removal of 4 bases from V and 5 bases from J, the junction contained 4 bases not matched to a gene. The germline V gene encodes CDR1 MNHEY and CDR2 SMNVEV (reference sequence). The CDR3 coding sequence is TGTGCCAGCAGTTACGGGACTAGCGGAAACAATGAGCAGTTCTTC. Protein: CASSYGTSGNNEQFF.

This chain joins TRBV19 and TRBJ1-1, with TRBD1 as a possible D gene (6 bases). The germline V and J ends were trimmed by 7 bases and 4 bases, with 13 bases remaining between them. Germline loops: CDR1 LNHDA, CDR2 SQIVND (reference sequence). The CDR3 contains 13 residues. CDR3 DNA sequence: TGTGCCAGTATCGGTCAGGGGAGCACTGAAGCTTTCTTT. It specifies CASIGQGSTEAFF.

The gene calls are TRBV29-1 and TRBJ1-2; perhaps TRBD1 as D (5 bases). The CDR3 consists of 13 residues. In germline, CDR1 is SQVTM, CDR2 ANQGSEA. CDR3 sequence (DNA): TGCACCCCATTAGAAACAGGCTTCGATGGCTACACCTTC. Its translation is CTPLETGFDGYTF.

The rearrangement joins TRBV28 to TRBJ1-5, with a tentative D call TRBD1 (5 bases). V was shortened by 5 bases and J by 1 base, with 15 bases between the two germline ends. There are 16 residues in the CDR3. Germline V CDR1 and CDR2: MDHEN, SYDVKM. The CDR3 here is CASSPSGLGSNQPQHF. CDR3 DNA: TGTGCCAGCAGTCCGTCAGGGTTGGGAAGCAATCAGCCCCAGCATTTT.